The next 30 T cell receptor beta chains were all read from a single sample in a study of vaccination effects on CD4 cells after COVID-19 (dated by TCRdb to 2021 to 2024). The ViraFEST assay stimulated PBMC with viral peptide pools and then used TCR sequencing to identify antigen-specific CD4+ T cell clonotypes by expansion. After less than eleven days of culture, CD4+ T cells were isolated with the EasySep CD4+ T cell isolation kit. Participants received two doses of either the BNT162b2 or the mRNA-1273 mRNA SARS-CoV-2 vaccine. The antigens for these receptors are not known. Libraries came from the immunoSEQ multiplex PCR assay. The table comes from immuneACCESS by way of TCRdb, which keeps in-frame sequences with V and J called. Part of the clones is missing from these tables; in studies checked, under half for an unresolved V gene and the rest for unknown reasons. The sample table shows approximately 74,000 clones, and more than 60% are seen once. The top ten clonotypes cover more than 0.95% of the sample.

Sequenced here: CD4+ T cells from PBMCs cultured with HCoV-OC43 spike peptides, sampled after COVID-19 vaccination. In the paper's terms, the cell subset or site label means: HCoV-OC43 spike overlapping peptide pool stimulation. These receptors all come from a human donor who received a COVID-19 vaccine.

V gene TRBV27 combines with J gene TRBJ2-2, with D unresolved. Germline V gene sequence: CDR1 MNHEY, CDR2 SMNVEV (reference sequence). The CDR3 is made up of 14 amino acids. The ends were cut back, 0 bases at V and 0 bases at J, with 2 bases in the middle. CDR3 nucleotides: TGTGCCAGCAGTTTATCCCCGAACACCGGGGAGCTGTTTTTT. Its protein is CASSLSPNTGELFF.

V gene TRBV9 combines with J gene TRBJ2-3, with 7 positions matching TRBD2. The germline CDR1 and CDR2 sequences are SGDLS and YYNGEE. J was trimmed by 1 base and V by 0 bases; bases with no gene match: 11. The CDR3 totals 18 residues. CDR3 residues: CASSVGRGGNRGTDTQYF. CDR3 coding DNA: TGTGCCAGCAGCGTAGGACGCGGGGGAAATCGGGGCACAGATACGCAGTATTTT.

This sequence joins TRBV27 and TRBJ1-5; D gene ambiguous. Trimming shortened V by 5 bases and J by 5 bases, and 13 bases separated the two germline ends. This CDR3 spans 14 amino acids. Per the germline V gene, CDR1 is MNHEY and CDR2 is SMNVEV (reference sequence). The CDR3 sequence is CASSQRNSDQPQHF. DNA for the CDR3: TGTGCCAGCAGTCAAAGGAATTCCGATCAGCCCCAGCATTTT.

The chain is built from TRBV2 and TRBJ1-5, with D perhaps matching TRBD1 (5 bases). V lost 3 bases to trimming and J lost 2 bases, with 8 bases between them. Germline V gene lookup returns CDR1 SNHLY and CDR2 FYNNEI. The CDR3 is 14 residues long. As DNA, the CDR3 is TGTGCCAGCAGTGACAGGGCGGGCAATCAGCCCCAGCATTTT. As protein: CASSDRAGNQPQHF.

This chain uses TRBV21-1 with TRBJ2-1; the table's D call of TRBD1 was not tested on the DNA. TRBV21-1 is annotated as a pseudogene. CDR3 size: 16 residues. CDR3 protein: CASSTQQDRSYNEQFF. DNA of the CDR3: TGTGCCAGCAGCACCCAACAGGACCGCTCCTACAATGAGCAGTTCTTC.

This chain connects TRBV9 to TRBJ2-1, with D possibly matching TRBD1 (5 bases). This CDR3 comprises 14 residues. Germline V gene lookup returns CDR1 SGDLS and CDR2 YYNGEE. With 0 bases removed from V and 7 bases from J, the gap between germline ends came to 11 bases. Here the CDR3 reads CASSVGTWTNEQFF. The CDR3 coding sequence is TGTGCCAGCAGCGTAGGTACCTGGACAAATGAGCAGTTCTTC.

The table lists this clone with a few counts. J is TRBJ2-2 and V is TRBV9; maybe TRBD2 (5 bases). The CDR3 runs 14 residues. V dropped 3 bases and J dropped 9 bases, with 15 bases sitting between them. CDR1 and CDR2 (germline): SGDLS, YYNGEE. CDR3 sequence: CASSEEVAERELFF. CDR3 sequence (DNA): TGTGCCAGCAGCGAGGAGGTTGCGGAGCGGGAGCTGTTTTTT. The full variable domain, with the rest looked up from reference TRBV9 and TRBJ2-2, is DSGVTQTPKHLITATGQRVTLRCSPRSGDLSVYWYQQSLDQGLQFLIQYYNGEERAKGNILERFSAQQFPDLHSELNLSSLELGDSALYFCASSEEVAERELFFGEGSRLTVL.

The J gene is TRBJ1-6, the V gene TRBV18; D is unresolved. Germline V lookup: CDR1 KGHSH, CDR2 LQKENI. V was clipped by 2 bases and J by 5 bases, with 13 bases between them. The CDR3 is 16 residues long. The CDR3 DNA follows: TGTGCCAGCTCACCAAGGTTAACGGGAGATAATTCACCCCTCCACTTT. Its translation is CASSPRLTGDNSPLHF.

In DNA form, the CDR3 reads TGTGCCAGCAGTTTCACACCCTCAGGGCAAAAAGAGACCCAGTACTTC. Translating it yields CASSFTPSGQKETQYF. V gene TRBV6-5 combines with J gene TRBJ2-5; D is perhaps TRBD1 (5 bases). The V end lost 4 bases, the J end lost 3 bases, and 18 bases lay between the germline ends. This CDR3 has 16 amino acids. Germline CDR1 reads MNHEY; CDR2 reads SVGAGI.

This rearrangement joins TRBV27 to TRBJ2-2; D is uncertain. Trimming stripped 5 bases from V and 4 bases from J, with 23 bases between. Germline V gives CDR1 MNHEY, CDR2 SMNVEV (reference sequence). This CDR3 comprises 18 residues. CDR3 protein: CASSDDSPIRKGTGELFF. The CDR3 DNA reads as TGTGCCAGCAGTGACGATTCTCCGATCCGGAAGGGCACCGGGGAGCTGTTTTTT.

This clone turned up a few times. The chain links TRBV19 to TRBJ1-5, with D possibly being TRBD1 (5 bases). Germline values: CDR1 LNHDA, CDR2 SQIVND (reference sequence). The V end was cut by 7 bases, the J end by 5 bases, with 12 bases between. There are 13 residues in the CDR3. CDR3 in amino acids: CASKFDRYQPQHF. The CDR3 coding sequence is TGTGCCAGTAAATTCGACAGATATCAGCCCCAGCATTTT.

The CDR3 reads CASRTDRGPNQPQHF. The CDR3 DNA sequence: TGTGCCAGCAGAACCGACAGGGGCCCCAATCAGCCCCAGCATTTT. The chain recombines TRBV6-5 with TRBJ1-5; 8 nucleotides agree with TRBD1. The CDR3 totals 15 residues. J was trimmed by 3 bases and V by 6 bases; bases with no gene match: 7. Germline CDR1 reads MNHEY; CDR2 reads SVGAGI.

The chain has TRBV6-4 and TRBJ1-1; no definite D call. The V end lost 3 bases, the J end lost 0 bases, and 17 bases lay between the germline ends. In germline, CDR1 is MRHNA, CDR2 SNTAGT. The CDR3 spans 17 residues. The CDR3, as DNA: TGTGCCAGCAGTGATTCCCCCTCGCTTTCAATGAACACTGAAGCTTTCTTT. Its protein product is CASSDSPSLSMNTEAFF.

The chain links TRBV18 to TRBJ1-1, with a weak D call TRBD1 (6 bases). The V and J ends lost 2 bases and 3 bases respectively, with 10 bases between them. The CDR3 is 14 amino acids. CDR1 is KGHSH and CDR2 is LQKENI in the germline V gene. The CDR3 DNA follows: TGTGCCAGCTCACCATTACCAGGGGACACTGAAGCTTTCTTT. Its protein product is CASSPLPGDTEAFF.

This clone was found a few times. The chain uses TRBV7-2 and TRBJ2-1; 7 nucleotides align to TRBD1. J lost 9 bases, V lost 5 bases, and 7 bases had no gene match. The CDR3 loop spans 13 amino acids. Germline-derived CDR1 and CDR2 are SGHTA and FQGNSA. In nucleotides, the CDR3 is TGTGCCAGCAGCCTGACAGGGTACGGTGAGCAGTTCTTC. Amino acids: CASSLTGYGEQFF. The whole variable domain, remainder taken from reference TRBV7-2 and TRBJ2-1, is GAGVSQSPSNKVTEKGKDVELRCDPISGHTALYWYRQSLGQGLEFLIYFQGNSAPDKSGLPSDRFSAERTGGSVSTLTIQRTQQEDSAVYLCASSLTGYGEQFFGPGTRLTVL.

The V and J genes are TRBV15 and TRBJ2-7, with D tentatively TRBD1 or TRBD2 (5 bases each). The germline V and J ends were trimmed by 3 bases and 3 bases, with 21 bases remaining between them. The CDR3 contains 17 residues. CDR1 LNHNV and CDR2 YYDKDF come from the germline V gene (reference sequence). The CDR3 protein is CATSRGYRDGLYYEQYV. The DNA for the CDR3 is TGTGCCACCAGCAGGGGCTACCGGGACGGCCTTTACTACGAGCAGTACGTC.

The chain has TRBV7-2 and TRBJ2-2; 12 bases are shared with TRBD2. After removal of 3 bases from V and 5 bases from J, the junction contained 4 bases not matched to a gene. There are 16 residues in the CDR3. Germline V CDR1 and CDR2: SGHTA, FQGNSA. This CDR3 is CASSFVTSGGTGELFF. As DNA, the CDR3 is TGTGCCAGCAGCTTTGTTACTAGCGGGGGGACCGGGGAGCTGTTTTTT.

The rearrangement links TRBV29-1 to TRBJ1-3, with D possibly being TRBD1 (5 bases). With 3 bases removed from V and 5 bases from J, the gap between germline ends came to 11 bases. This CDR3 spans 13 amino acids. Germline V gene data show CDR1 as SQVTM and CDR2 as ANQGSEA. Here the CDR3 reads CSVESGTRNTIYF. In nucleotides, the CDR3 is TGCAGCGTTGAGTCAGGGACCAGAAACACCATATATTTT.

This sequence joins TRBV5-1 and TRBJ2-1; 7 bases are a match to TRBD2. Germline CDR1 reads SGHRS; CDR2 reads YFSETQ. CDR3 length equals 15 residues. With V trimmed by 4 bases and J by 5 bases, 9 bases remained unmatched. The DNA of the CDR3 is TGCGCCAGCAGCCCCCTGTGGGGGGGTGACAATGAGCAGTTCTTC. This gives the protein CASSPLWGGDNEQFF.

This rearrangement joins TRBV24-1 to TRBJ2-2, with unresolved D. This CDR3 is built from 14 residues. The V end was cut by 0 bases, the J end by 6 bases, with 7 bases between. From germline, CDR1 is KGHDR and CDR2 SFDVKD. In nucleotides, the CDR3 is TGTGCCACCAGTGATTTGCGTGCACCCGGGGAGCTGTTTTTT. The encoded protein is CATSDLRAPGELFF.

This sequence joins TRBV12-5 and TRBJ2-2, with TRBD2 matching 7 bases. Looked up from germline, CDR1 is LGHNT and CDR2 is FRNRAP. Losses at the gene ends were 1 base for V and 4 bases for J; bases not matched to a gene: 3. The CDR3 is made up of 15 amino acids. The CDR3: CASGLAGLVTGELFF. The DNA for the CDR3 is TGTGCTAGTGGTTTGGCCGGACTAGTCACCGGGGAGCTGTTTTTT.

The CDR3 loop reads CASSVTANYGYTF. The CDR3 region has the DNA TGCGCCAGCAGCGTGACGGCTAACTATGGCTACACCTTC. The V and J genes are TRBV5-1 and TRBJ1-2; D is ambiguous. The CDR3 runs to 13 residues. Trimming took 4 bases from V and 0 from J, leaving 7 bases between them. CDR1 and CDR2 (germline): SGHRS, YFSETQ.

The rearrangement joins TRBV5-1 to TRBJ2-5; D possibly corresponds to TRBD2 (7 bases). V lost 4 bases, J lost 4 bases, and 17 bases lay in between. The germline gives CDR1 SGHRS, CDR2 YFSETQ. The CDR3 is 15 amino acids. The CDR3 sequence: CASSTSGGARETQYF. In DNA form, the CDR3 reads TGCGCCAGCAGCACCAGTGGGGGGGCCCGAGAGACCCAGTACTTC.

This clone showed up just a few times. This chain connects TRBV20-1 to TRBJ2-4; D call uncertain. CDR1 and CDR2 (germline): DFQATT, SNEGSKA (reference sequence). The CDR3 consists of 14 residues. Trimming pared 3 bases from V and 0 bases from J, leaving 9 bases between. The CDR3 DNA reads as TGCAGTGCTAGTCCCTCCACAGCCAAAAACATTCAGTACTTC. This sequence encodes CSASPSTAKNIQYF.

This chain connects TRBV6-2 or TRBV6-3 to TRBJ1-4, with 11 positions matching TRBD1. The CDR3 contains 17 residues. The V gene's germline CDR1 is MNHEY and CDR2 SVGEGT. V lost 6 bases to trimming and J lost 0 bases; unmatched junction nucleotides: 6. This chain's CDR3 is CASSFGQGAATNEKLFF. CDR3 nucleotide sequence: TGTGCCAGCAGCTTTGGACAGGGGGCCGCAACTAATGAAAAACTGTTTTTT.

The CDR3 reads CASSGGTTNTGELFF. The CDR3 bases are TGCGCCAGCAGCGGGGGGACAACGAACACCGGGGAGCTGTTTTTT. The chain recombines TRBV5-1 with TRBJ2-2, with D perhaps assigned TRBD1 or TRBD2 (6 bases each). From germline, CDR1 is SGHRS and CDR2 YFSETQ. V was trimmed by 4 bases and J by 0 bases, leaving 10 bases between them. The CDR3 has 15 amino acids. The entire variable domain, with the rest obtained from reference TRBV5-1 and TRBJ2-2, is as follows: KAGVTQTPRYLIKTRGQQVTLSCSPISGHRSVSWYQQTPGQGLQFLFEYFSETQRNKGNFPGRFSGRQFSNSRSEMNVSTLELGDSALYLCASSGGTTNTGELFFGEGSRLTVL.

The V and J genes are TRBV9 and TRBJ2-3; D gene uncertain. Germline V gene data show CDR1 as SGDLS and CDR2 as YYNGEE. The CDR3 contains 16 residues. Trimming pared 0 bases from V and 2 bases from J, leaving 13 bases between. The CDR3: CASSVGAPATTDTQYF. The DNA of the CDR3 is TGTGCCAGCAGCGTAGGGGCGCCCGCTACCACAGATACGCAGTATTTT.

The rearrangement uses TRBV5-1 and TRBJ2-1; the D is unclear. The V gene's germline CDR1 is SGHRS and CDR2 YFSETQ. Trimming removed 0 bases from V and 0 bases from J, with 10 bases in between. The CDR3 contains 16 residues. DNA for the CDR3: TGCGCCAGCAGCTTGGGACACCGGAGCTCCTACAATGAGCAGTTCTTC. Amino acids: CASSLGHRSSYNEQFF.

This sequence joins TRBV6-2 or TRBV6-3 and TRBJ1-1, with 10 bases lining up with TRBD1. The CDR3 loop spans 17 amino acids. The germline CDR1 and CDR2 sequences are MNHEY and SVGEGT. V gave up 0 bases and J gave up 3 bases; unmatched junction bases: 7. The CDR3 spells CASSYSTGTGADTEAFF. CDR3 coding DNA: TGTGCCAGCAGTTACTCCACCGGGACAGGGGCCGACACTGAAGCTTTCTTT.

The rearrangement links TRBV10-3 to TRBJ1-5, with D tentatively TRBD1 (6 bases). V shed 4 bases and J shed 2 bases, with 9 bases lying between them. The germline V gene has CDR1 ENHRY and CDR2 SYGVKD. The CDR3 is 14 residues long. The DNA for the CDR3 is TGTGCCATCAGTGCCTCAGGGGGCAATCAGCCCCAGCATTTT. It specifies CAISASGGNQPQHF.